This T cell receptor beta chain was sequenced for a study of shared clonotypes between healthy human individuals. Whole-study findings and limits: Generation of non-shared clonotypes was less probable than generation of clonotypes shared by all four donors. Shared clonotypes: 4.5% to 6% naive CD4, around 4% naive CD8, around 2.2% memory CD4, approximately 0.37% memory CD8.

In the case of this clone: Its antigen is not known.

V shed 5 bases, J shed 6 bases, and the junction held 5 bases outside the gene matches. The CDR3 sequence is 14 residues long. The germline gives CDR1 MNHEY, CDR2 SVGAGI. CD45RO-negative cells were positively selected for CCR7, leaving out terminally differentiated effector memory CD45RA+ cells. Those who donated were healthy HIV-negative adults, with no recent acute infections or vaccinations reported. Libraries were prepared by immunoSEQ multiplex PCR; TCRdb keeps only in-frame clonotypes and omits some of them. The repertoire consists of 660,000 or so clones, with about 96% occurring once and the leading ten covering about 0.12%.

The source of this sequence is a woman between 25 and 40 years old in good health. This chain joins TRBV6-5 and TRBJ2-1, with 9 bases fitting TRBD2. The specimen sequenced was naive CD8+ T cells sorted from blood. This CDR3 is CASSPGGLANEQFF. Here the CDR3 DNA reads TGTGCCAGCAGTCCGGGGGGACTAGCCAATGAGCAGTTCTTC.